These 8 T cell receptor beta chains originate from one sample sequenced in a study of OX40 agonist ivuxolimab in advanced cancers. Clones were sequenced by immunoSEQ multiplex PCR, and TCRdb holds only the in-frame ones, with some missing. The repertoire holds about 48,000 clones, with over 85% as singletons. The starting material was CD4+ or CD8+ T cells sorted from blood, obtained in a trial of the OX40 agonist ivuxolimab. Receptors were obtained from an adult with an advanced solid tumor such as melanoma, head and neck, liver or kidney cancer.

The V gene is TRBV29-1, the J gene TRBJ2-7; D possibly corresponds to TRBD2 (5 bases). CDR3 length: 15 residues. V dropped 4 bases and J dropped 2 bases, with 18 bases sitting between them. Germline CDR1 SQVTM, CDR2 ANQGSEA. CDR3 protein: CSVVGYEGFPYEQYF. CDR3 in DNA: TGCAGCGTTGTAGGGTATGAGGGATTTCCCTACGAGCAGTACTTC.

This chain joins TRBV7-6 and TRBJ2-5; TRBD2 aligns across 14 bases. This CDR3 is built from 15 residues. Germline V gene data show CDR1 as SGHVS and CDR2 as FNYEAQ. With V trimmed by 4 bases and J by 4 bases, 2 bases remained unmatched. Here the CDR3 DNA reads TGTGCCAGCAGCTCAGGGACTAGCGGGGGAGAGACCCAGTACTTC. As protein: CASSSGTSGGETQYF.

Worth noting for this clone: This sample includes further DNA sequences coding for the same CDR3. This sequence joins TRBV27 and TRBJ1-2; a weak D match, TRBD1 (5 bases). The germline V and J ends were trimmed by 7 bases and 4 bases, with 19 bases remaining between them. Germline CDR1 and CDR2: MNHEY and SMNVEV (reference sequence). The CDR3 length is 15 residues. CDR3 sequence (DNA): TGTGCCAGCACCCCAGGGTCTAGTTCGGGCTATGGCTACACCTTC. It is translated as CASTPGSSSGYGYTF.

This sequence joins TRBV13 and TRBJ2-2; 8 bases agree with TRBD1. Germline V lookup: CDR1 PRHDT, CDR2 FYEKMQ (reference sequence). This CDR3 has 15 residues. V lost 2 bases to trimming and J lost 6 bases; unmatched junction nucleotides: 5. CDR3 DNA: TGTGCCAGCAGCTTAACCAGGGGGCAATCCGGGGAGCTGTTTTTT. This sequence encodes CASSLTRGQSGELFF.

The chain joins TRBV27 to TRBJ2-3; D gene uncertain. Trimming shortened V by 5 bases and J by 6 bases, and 18 bases separated the two germline ends. The CDR3 is 15 amino acids. Germline assignment: CDR1 MNHEY and CDR2 SMNVEV (reference sequence). In nucleotides, the CDR3 is TGTGCCAGCAGTCCCCCCTTTGGGATCTCCGATACGCAGTATTTT. This gives the protein CASSPPFGISDTQYF.

The chain employs TRBV28 and TRBJ2-3; TRBD1 might be the D (5 bases). In germline, CDR1 is MDHEN, CDR2 SYDVKM. The V end lost 6 bases, the J end lost 2 bases, and 15 bases lay between the germline ends. The CDR3 runs 15 residues. CDR3: CASRSLGENTDTQYF. Written as DNA, the CDR3 is TGTGCCAGCAGGTCTCTAGGGGAAAACACAGATACGCAGTATTTT.

The gene calls are TRBV19 and TRBJ2-7; unclear D gene. Germline lookup yields CDR1 LNHDA and CDR2 SQIVND (reference sequence). CDR3 length: 11 residues. The ends were cut back, 4 bases at V and 5 bases at J, with 6 bases in the middle. DNA for the CDR3: TGTGCCAGTAGTAGGGAAGACGAGCAGTACTTC. It encodes CASSREDEQYF.

CDR3 amino acids: CASSSYRGWDTEAFF. The CDR3 DNA sequence: TGTGCCAGCAGCTCCTACAGGGGCTGGGACACTGAAGCTTTCTTT. The genes are TRBV5-6 and TRBJ1-1; 7 nucleotides line up with TRBD1. This CDR3 spans 15 amino acids. Germline-derived CDR1 and CDR2 are SGHDT and YYEEEE. The trim removed 3 bases at V and 3 bases at J, leaving 8 bases unmatched. Complete variable domain (other parts from reference TRBV5-6 and TRBJ1-1): DAGVTQSPTHLIKTRGQQVTLRCSPKSGHDTVSWYQQALGQGPQFIFQYYEEEERQRGNFPDRFSGHQFPNYSSELNVNALLLGDSALYLCASSSYRGWDTEAFFGQGTRLTVV.